This T cell receptor beta chain appears in the sequencing data of a study of control samples from healthy donors and cancer patients. This clone appeared a single time. Data came from immunoSEQ multiplex PCR; TCRdb stores just in-frame clones and leaves some out. Of tens of thousands of clones listed, 80% to 95% are singletons. The V gene lost 0 bases and the J gene lost 8 bases, with 16 bases spanning the gap. The CDR3 sequence is 15 residues long. Germline V lookup: CDR1 SNHLY, CDR2 FYNNEI. This sequence joins TRBV2 and TRBJ1-2; D is perhaps TRBD1 (5 bases). Sample: blood. This clonotype originated in a woman between 45 and 65 years old in good health. DNA for the CDR3: TGTGCCAGCAGTGAAGCGCCGGGGGATCCGCGAGGCTACACCTTC. Translation gives CASSEAPGDPRGYTF.